The 32 T cell receptor beta chains given below trace back to one sample, sequenced in a study of OX40 agonist ivuxolimab in advanced cancers. Generated by immunoSEQ multiplex PCR, the TCRdb table keeps only in-frame clones and is missing some. The sample records tens of thousands of clones, about 92% being singletons. The sequences come from CD4+ or CD8+ T cells sorted from blood, collected in a trial of the OX40 agonist ivuxolimab. The origin of the receptors is an adult with an advanced solid tumor such as melanoma, head and neck, liver or kidney cancer.

The chain has TRBV7-9 and TRBJ1-6, with D perhaps matching TRBD1 (5 bases). The CDR3 sequence is 14 residues long. Germline CDR1 SEHNR, CDR2 FQNEAQ (reference sequence). V was pared by 4 bases and J by 6 bases, with 10 bases between. The CDR3 DNA reads as TGTGCCAGCAGCTCGTACGGGGCTAATTCACCCCTCCACTTT. Residues: CASSSYGANSPLHF.

The chain has TRBV5-1 and TRBJ2-1; 10 nucleotides agree with TRBD1. CDR3 length: 15 residues. The junction had 6 bases not matched to a gene; V was cut back by 2 bases and J by 7 bases. Germline V CDR1 and CDR2: SGHRS, YFSETQ. In DNA form, the CDR3 reads TGCGCCAGCAGCTTCACGGGACAGGGGTCGAATGAGCAGTTCTTC. Translating gives CASSFTGQGSNEQFF.

The rearrangement links TRBV7-2 to TRBJ2-1; TRBD2 matches 13 bases. Losses at the gene ends were 5 bases for V and 10 bases for J; bases not matched to a gene: 2. Per the germline V gene, CDR1 is SGHTA and CDR2 is FQGNSA. The CDR3 totals 13 residues. As DNA, the CDR3 is TGTGCCAGCAGCCGGGGACTAGCGGGGGAGCAGTTCTTC. Residues: CASSRGLAGEQFF.

This clone has only a few counts. The genes are TRBV6-1 and TRBJ1-2; D is perhaps TRBD1 (6 bases). The CDR3 sequence is 13 residues long. Germline V gene sequence: CDR1 MNHNS, CDR2 SASEGT. The V end was cut by 8 bases, the J end by 5 bases, with 15 bases between. The CDR3 DNA follows: TGTGCCAGCGCGGAGACAGGAGATTATGGCTACACCTTC. As protein: CASAETGDYGYTF.

This clone was seen only once. The DNA of the CDR3 is TGTGCCTTACTAGGGGAGGACCAGCAGTATTTT. Translated, it gives CALLGEDQQYF. This sequence joins TRBV5-4 and TRBJ2-3, with a tentative D call TRBD2 (6 bases). Germline V gene sequence: CDR1 SGHNT, CDR2 YYREEE (reference sequence). There are 11 residues in the CDR3. V was cut by 10 bases and J by 11 bases, with 17 bases left in between.

The rearrangement links TRBV10-2 to TRBJ2-2, with D possibly TRBD2 on 5 matching bases. The length of the CDR3 is 13 residues. V lost 4 bases and J lost 6, with 9 bases in between. The germline V gene encodes CDR1 WSHSY and CDR2 SAAADI. The CDR3 DNA reads TGCGCCAGCAGTGTCGGGAAGGCCGGGGAGCTGTTTTTT. This encodes CASSVGKAGELFF.

The CDR3 here is CASSPYGSGANQPQHF. The CDR3 DNA reads as TGTGCCAGCAGTCCCTATGGTTCGGGGGCGAATCAGCCCCAGCATTTT. The gene calls are TRBV28 and TRBJ1-5; tentatively, D is TRBD1 (6 bases). There are 16 residues in the CDR3. V was pared by 5 bases and J by 4 bases, with 18 bases between. The germline V gene encodes CDR1 MDHEN and CDR2 SYDVKM.

The chain employs TRBV5-1 and TRBJ1-2; the D is unclear. Trimming stripped 4 bases from V and 7 bases from J, with 20 bases between. Germline V gives CDR1 SGHRS, CDR2 YFSETQ. CDR3 length: 15 amino acids. CDR3 coding DNA: TGCGCCAGCAGCCCCGTACCTGGGAAGGAGGGTGGCTACACCTTC. Residues: CASSPVPGKEGGYTF.

This sequence joins TRBV28 and TRBJ1-2; 8 bases line up with TRBD1. Trimming at V came to 6 bases and at J to 3 bases, leaving 6 bases not matched to a gene. Germline V gives CDR1 MDHEN, CDR2 SYDVKM. This CDR3 spans 14 amino acids. The chain's CDR3 is CASRSTGGDYGYTF. In DNA, the CDR3 is TGTGCCAGCAGATCAACAGGGGGGGACTATGGCTACACCTTC.

In its sample, this clone was seen a few times. CDR3 protein: CASSIGTDYGYTF. For the CDR3, the DNA is TGTGCCAGTTCCATAGGAACCGACTATGGCTACACCTTC. V is TRBV19 and J is TRBJ1-2; D remains ambiguous. The CDR3 spans 13 residues. Trimming pared 8 bases from V and 3 bases from J, leaving 13 bases between. From germline, CDR1 is LNHDA and CDR2 SQIVND (reference sequence).

The chain combines TRBV5-1 with TRBJ2-5; D ambiguous. Trimming shortened V by 0 bases and J by 0 bases, and 6 bases separated the two germline ends. CDR1 is SGHRS and CDR2 is YFSETQ in the germline V gene. The CDR3 has 14 amino acids. The CDR3 region has the DNA TGCGCCAGCAGCTTGGGCCTTAACCAAGAGACCCAGTACTTC. This sequence encodes CASSLGLNQETQYF.

This chain connects TRBV6-6 to TRBJ2-7, with D hard to call. This CDR3 region has 14 residues. V lost 6 bases, J lost 6 bases, and 18 bases lay in between. In germline, CDR1 is MNHNY, CDR2 SVGAGI (reference sequence). The CDR3 reads CASRPRSTPGEQYF. In DNA, the CDR3 is TGTGCCAGCAGGCCCAGGTCCACCCCGGGCGAGCAGTACTTC.

This chain connects TRBV27 to TRBJ2-1; D is ambiguous. Trimming took 3 bases from V and 6 from J, leaving 15 bases between them. This CDR3 has 15 residues. The germline V gene has CDR1 MNHEY and CDR2 SMNVEV (reference sequence). This CDR3 reads CASSFSAGIRNEQFF. The CDR3 nucleotides are TGTGCCAGCAGTTTTTCGGCAGGTATACGCAATGAGCAGTTCTTC.

To note about this clone: Mismatch with germline at one junction end may stem from a read error. Other DNA sequences in the same sample also yield this CDR3. The chain has TRBV2 and TRBJ1-1, with D unclear. Germline V gene lookup returns CDR1 SNHLY and CDR2 FYNNEI. The CDR3 is made up of 13 amino acids. Here the CDR3 DNA reads TGTGCCAGCATCTCCCTGAGGAACACTGAAGCCTTCTTT. Its translation is CASISLRNTEAFF.

The rearrangement links TRBV2 to TRBJ2-7; the D is unclear. This CDR3 is 12 amino acids long. In germline, CDR1 is SNHLY, CDR2 FYNNEI. V was clipped by 7 bases and J by 6 bases, with 13 bases between them. The CDR3 DNA follows: TGTGCCAGCACCAGGAGTTATTCCGAGCAGTACTTC. As protein: CASTRSYSEQYF.

The chain carries TRBV10-2 and TRBJ2-5, with 10 bases lining up with TRBD2. V gave up 0 bases and J gave up 5 bases; unmatched junction bases: 9. The germline V gene has CDR1 WSHSY and CDR2 SAAADI. CDR3 length: 17 residues. CDR3 sequence: CASSESFLSGLAETQYF. As DNA, the CDR3 is TGCGCCAGCAGTGAGTCTTTTTTATCGGGACTAGCGGAGACCCAGTACTTC.

This chain uses TRBV27 with TRBJ1-1; tentative D call: TRBD1 (5 bases). Trimming removed 4 bases from V and 7 bases from J, with 10 bases in between. Germline V gene data show CDR1 as MNHEY and CDR2 as SMNVEV (reference sequence). The CDR3 spans 12 residues. CDR3 sequence (DNA): TGTGCCAGCAGTTCCCCAGGGCATGAAGCTTTCTTT. This codes for CASSSPGHEAFF.

The DNA for the CDR3 is TGCGCCAGCAGCTTGAACAGGAGAGGTACAGATACGCAGTATTTT. It yields the protein CASSLNRRGTDTQYF. The chain couples TRBV5-1 to TRBJ2-3, with a possible D match to TRBD1 (5 bases). The CDR3 loop spans 15 amino acids. The germline V and J ends were trimmed by 1 base and 3 bases, with 12 bases remaining between them. Germline V CDR1 and CDR2: SGHRS, YFSETQ.

V usage is TRBV28 and J usage is TRBJ2-3; D possibly matches TRBD1 or TRBD2 (5 bases each). Per germline, CDR1 MDHEN and CDR2 SYDVKM. Deletions cut 6 bases from V and 4 bases from J, with 8 bases between. The CDR3 runs to 12 residues. The DNA of the CDR3 is TGTGCCAGCAGCTGGGGGTCAGATACGCAGTATTTT. Its translation is CASSWGSDTQYF.

This rearrangement joins TRBV7-2 to TRBJ2-5; D is unclear. Germline values: CDR1 SGHTA, CDR2 FQGNSA. V was trimmed by 5 bases and J by 4 bases, leaving 8 bases between them. This CDR3 contains 12 residues. The CDR3 sequence: CASSQEGETQYF. The CDR3 DNA sequence: TGTGCCAGCAGCCAAGAAGGAGAGACCCAGTACTTC.

The gene calls are TRBV4-1 and TRBJ2-2, with 15 bases that match TRBD2. The CDR3 totals 20 residues. After removal of 0 bases from V and 1 base from J, the junction contained 6 bases not matched to a gene. Germline CDR1 reads MGHRA; CDR2 reads YSYEKL. Here the CDR3 reads CASSQDAGLAGGRNTGELFF. The CDR3 nucleotides are TGCGCCAGCAGCCAAGACGCGGGACTAGCGGGAGGCCGGAACACCGGGGAGCTGTTTTTT.

The count of this clone is one. Other nucleotide sequences from this sample produce the same CDR3. The chain is built from TRBV6-5 and TRBJ1-1, with D possibly matching TRBD1 (5 bases). V was trimmed by 2 bases and J by 3 bases, leaving 10 bases between them. This CDR3 region has 14 residues. The germline gives CDR1 MNHEY, CDR2 SVGAGI. In DNA form, the CDR3 reads TGTGCCAGCAGTTACCGCCCCAGGGACACTGAAGCTTTCTTT. This gives the protein CASSYRPRDTEAFF.

The chain uses TRBV28 and TRBJ1-4; D is uncertain. The CDR3 consists of 12 residues. Germline assignment: CDR1 MDHEN and CDR2 SYDVKM. V was shortened by 3 bases and J by 4 bases, with 3 bases between the two germline ends. CDR3 nucleotides: TGTGCCAGCAGTTTTTTTAATGAAAAACTGTTTTTT. Translation: CASSFFNEKLFF.

CDR3 sequence (DNA): TGTGCCAGCAGGCTCGACAGTAAGCAGTTCTTC. Residues: CASRLDSKQFF. This chain uses TRBV6-6 with TRBJ2-1; tentative D call: TRBD1 (5 bases). V lost 6 bases, J lost 11 bases, and 11 bases lay in between. CDR1 and CDR2 (germline): MNHNY, SVGAGI (reference sequence). The CDR3 is made up of 11 amino acids.

J is TRBJ2-2 and V is TRBV6-6, with D possibly being TRBD1 (5 bases). Germline V gives CDR1 MNHNY, CDR2 SVGAGI (reference sequence). The length of the CDR3 is 14 residues. Trimming took 6 bases from V and 4 from J, leaving 12 bases between them. The CDR3 protein is CASRPTGATGELFF. The DNA of the CDR3 is TGTGCCAGCAGGCCTACAGGTGCCACCGGGGAGCTGTTTTTT.

The chain joins TRBV27 to TRBJ1-2; the D is unclear. From germline, CDR1 is MNHEY and CDR2 SMNVEV (reference sequence). This CDR3 has 14 amino acids. Deletions cut 6 bases from V and 3 bases from J, with 14 bases between. The CDR3 bases are TGTGCCAGCAGCCAAACAGTTACCGACTATGGCTACACCTTC. Translated: CASSQTVTDYGYTF.

This clone was seen more than once but under ten times. The chain uses TRBV11-2 and TRBJ2-7; the D is unclear. CDR3 length equals 12 residues. The V gene's germline CDR1 is SGHAT and CDR2 FQNNGV. V dropped 5 bases and J dropped 0 bases, with 5 bases sitting between them. CDR3 DNA sequence: TGTGCCAGCAGCCCAACCTCCTACGAGCAGTACTTC. Protein sequence: CASSPTSYEQYF. The entire variable domain, with the rest obtained from reference TRBV11-2 and TRBJ2-7, is as follows: EAGVAQSPRYKIIEKRQSVAFWCNPISGHATLYWYQQILGQGPKLLIQFQNNGVVDDSQLPKDRFSAERLKGVDSTLKIQPAKLEDSAVYLCASSPTSYEQYFGPGTRLTVT.

The chain joins TRBV19 to TRBJ2-1; possibly TRBD1 for D (5 bases). Germline V gene lookup returns CDR1 LNHDA and CDR2 SQIVND (reference sequence). The length of the CDR3 is 15 residues. Trimming removed 6 bases from V and 4 bases from J, with 16 bases in between. CDR3 protein: CASRVWEDRYNEQFF. CDR3 in DNA: TGTGCCAGTAGAGTATGGGAAGACAGATACAATGAGCAGTTCTTC.

The V gene is TRBV6-1, the J gene TRBJ2-1; D possibly corresponds to TRBD1 (5 bases). The V and J ends lost 5 bases and 8 bases respectively, with 13 bases between them. The CDR3 consists of 13 residues. CDR1 is MNHNS, CDR2 SASEGT, per germline. CDR3 amino acids: CASSLRSRDEQFF. The CDR3 region has the DNA TGTGCCAGCAGTCTCCGCTCCAGGGATGAGCAGTTCTTC.

CDR3 protein: CASSSGTGSFSGANVLTF. The CDR3 coding sequence is TGTGCCAGCAGTTCCGGGACAGGATCATTCTCTGGGGCCAACGTCCTGACTTTC. J is TRBJ2-6 and V is TRBV28, with TRBD1 matching over 8 bases. V shed 4 bases, J shed 0 bases, and the junction held 8 bases outside the gene matches. The CDR3 runs to 18 residues. The V gene's germline CDR1 is MDHEN and CDR2 SYDVKM. The full variable domain, its missing parts supplied by reference TRBV28 and TRBJ2-6, is DVKVTQSSRYLVKRTGEKVFLECVQDMDHENMFWYRQDPGLGLRLIYFSYDVKMKEKGDIPEGYSVSREKKERFSLILESASTNQTSMYLCASSSGTGSFSGANVLTFGAGSRLTVL.

The chain employs TRBV11-2 and TRBJ1-4, with 7 positions matching TRBD1. CDR1 and CDR2 (germline): SGHAT, FQNNGV. There are 15 residues in the CDR3. V lost 2 bases to trimming and J lost 5 bases; unmatched junction nucleotides: 5. For the CDR3, the DNA is TGTGCCAGCAGCTTAAGTGACAGGGCAAATGAAAAACTGTTTTTT. This translates into CASSLSDRANEKLFF.

CDR3 coding DNA: TGTGCCAGCACCTCCGCAACAGGCCTTTCTGGGGCCAACGTCCTGACTTTC. The encoded protein is CASTSATGLSGANVLTF. The genes are TRBV25-1 and TRBJ2-6; tentative D call: TRBD1 (5 bases). V was pared by 7 bases and J by 1 base, with 17 bases between. Germline V gives CDR1 MGHDK, CDR2 SYGVNS. The CDR3 sequence is 17 residues long.